Listed here are 30 T cell receptor beta chains from one sample, sequenced in a study of OX40 agonist ivuxolimab in advanced cancers. Some clones are missing from TCRdb's copy, which holds only in-frame ones; the method was immunoSEQ multiplex PCR. This table has tens of thousands of clones, around 85% appearing once. The sample was CD4+ or CD8+ T cells sorted from blood, taken in a trial of the OX40 agonist ivuxolimab. The origin of the receptors is an adult with an advanced solid tumor such as melanoma, head and neck, liver or kidney cancer.

The CDR3 nucleotides read TGTGCCAGCAGCTTGACAGGGGCTTTCTCCTACGAGCAGTACTTC. It is translated as CASSLTGAFSYEQYF. The gene calls are TRBV5-5 and TRBJ2-7; 7 nucleotides line up with TRBD1. CDR1 and CDR2 from the germline V gene are SGHKS and YYEKEE (reference sequence). V shed 1 base, J shed 0 bases, and the junction held 4 bases outside the gene matches. The CDR3 sequence is 15 residues long.

The chain couples TRBV7-9 to TRBJ2-3; TRBD2 matches 9 bases. The germline V gene has CDR1 SEHNR and CDR2 FQNEAQ (reference sequence). V trimming: 5 bases; J trimming: 1 base; junction bases outside the gene matches: 10. This CDR3 spans 17 amino acids. The CDR3 nucleotides read TGTGCCAGCAGCCCCATTTGGGCTAGCGGGGGCACAGATACGCAGTATTTT. Its translation is CASSPIWASGGTDTQYF.

This sequence joins TRBV7-3 and TRBJ2-5; 10 bases agree with TRBD2. The germline V gene has CDR1 SGHTA and CDR2 FQGTGA. The CDR3 loop spans 17 amino acids. Trimming took 2 bases from V and 5 from J; bases not matched to a gene: 11. In DNA, the CDR3 is TGTGCCAGCAGCTTATACGCTAGCGGGAGTTTTAGCGAGACCCAGTACTTC. Protein sequence: CASSLYASGSFSETQYF.

This chain links TRBV7-9 with TRBJ2-1; 9 bases are a match to TRBD2. J gave up 6 bases and V 4 bases, and 10 bases lay outside the gene matches. Germline assignment: CDR1 SEHNR and CDR2 FQNEAQ (reference sequence). This CDR3 has 16 residues. For the CDR3, the DNA is TGTGCCAGCAGCTCTTCCCCTAGCGGGATAGGCAATGAGCAGTTCTTC. This translates into CASSSSPSGIGNEQFF. The variable domain in full, with the rest retrieved from reference TRBV7-9 and TRBJ2-1, is DTGVSQNPRHKITKRGQNVTFRCDPISEHNRLYWYRQTLGQGPEFLTYFQNEAQLEKSRLLSDRFSAERPKGSFSTLEIQRTEQGDSAMYLCASSSSPSGIGNEQFFGPGTRLTVL.

V is TRBV5-1 and J is TRBJ2-2; possible D gene TRBD2, 5 bases. V dropped 1 base and J dropped 6 bases, with 7 bases sitting between them. This CDR3 spans 13 amino acids. CDR1 and CDR2 (germline): SGHRS, YFSETQ. The CDR3 region has the DNA TGCGCCAGCAGCTTGCGGGATCCCGGGGAGCTGTTTTTT. It is translated as CASSLRDPGELFF.

This rearrangement joins TRBV18 to TRBJ2-2; TRBD1 aligns across 10 bases. The CDR3 is made up of 14 amino acids. Germline CDR1 is KGHSH and CDR2 is LQKENI. J was trimmed by 0 bases and V by 8 bases; bases with no gene match: 0. Here the CDR3 DNA reads TGTGCCAGCGGGACAGGGGCGAACACCGGGGAGCTGTTTTTT. Translating gives CASGTGANTGELFF.

CDR3 sequence reads: CASSSSLVFYEQFF. The CDR3 nucleotides are TGTGCCAGCAGCTCTTCCCTAGTATTCTATGAGCAGTTCTTC. The J gene is TRBJ2-1, the V gene TRBV11-2; unclear D gene. V gave up 4 bases and J gave up 8 bases, with 15 bases separating them. Germline CDR1 and CDR2: SGHAT and FQNNGV. This CDR3 contains 14 residues.

The V call is TRBV15, the J call TRBJ1-1; D unclear. Trimming removed 3 bases from V and 0 bases from J, with 8 bases in between. Germline V gene data show CDR1 as LNHNV and CDR2 as YYDKDF (reference sequence). The CDR3 is 14 residues long. In nucleotides, the CDR3 is TGTGCCACCAGCAGGCTGGCCATGAACACTGAAGCTTTCTTT. This sequence encodes CATSRLAMNTEAFF.

V is TRBV2 and J is TRBJ1-5; D not resolved. The CDR3 consists of 13 residues. Trimming took off 9 bases at V and 0 bases at J, with 9 bases between the two ends. CDR1 is SNHLY, CDR2 FYNNEI, per germline. The CDR3 sequence is CASGDFSNQPQHF. The DNA for the CDR3 is TGTGCCAGTGGAGATTTTAGCAATCAGCCCCAGCATTTT.

The chain uses TRBV27 and TRBJ2-5; TRBD2 might be the D (5 bases). CDR1 and CDR2 (germline): MNHEY, SMNVEV (reference sequence). The CDR3 length is 11 residues. With 6 bases removed from V and 9 bases from J, the gap between germline ends came to 11 bases. The CDR3 sequence: CASSARGSQYF. The CDR3, as DNA: TGTGCCAGCAGCGCTCGGGGATCCCAGTACTTC.

V gene TRBV18 combines with J gene TRBJ1-1; 7 bases are shared with TRBD1. The CDR3 extends over 13 amino acids. Trimming took 3 bases from V and 11 from J; bases not matched to a gene: 9. Germline V gene data show CDR1 as KGHSH and CDR2 as LQKENI. The CDR3 loop is CASSPLDRRGAFF. The CDR3 nucleotides read TGTGCCAGCTCACCCCTGGACAGGAGGGGGGCTTTCTTT.

The rearrangement links TRBV19 to TRBJ2-7; possibly TRBD1 or TRBD2 for D (6 bases each). CDR3 size: 15 residues. The V end lost 5 bases, the J end lost 2 bases, and 16 bases lay between the germline ends. CDR1 and CDR2 (germline): LNHDA, SQIVND (reference sequence). This chain's CDR3 is CASSLSSGAAYEQYF. In DNA, the CDR3 is TGTGCCAGTAGTCTTTCGTCGGGGGCCGCCTACGAGCAGTACTTC.

The chain uses TRBV30 and TRBJ1-4; D gene ambiguous. Trimming left V 4 bases short and J 4 bases short, with 13 bases between. From germline, CDR1 is GTSNPN and CDR2 SVGIG (reference sequence). This CDR3 has 14 residues. DNA of the CDR3: TGTGCCTGGACCCGGGCCTCCCTTAATGAAAAACTGTTTTTT. This gives the protein CAWTRASLNEKLFF.

The V and J genes are TRBV4-2 and TRBJ2-7, with 8 bases aligning to TRBD1. The CDR3 consists of 15 residues. Per germline, CDR1 LGHNA and CDR2 YNFKEQ. V lost 4 bases to trimming and J lost 0 bases; unmatched junction nucleotides: 5. The CDR3 nucleotides read TGTGCCAGCAGCCCCGCGGACAGGGCCTCCTACGAGCAGTACTTC. Translation: CASSPADRASYEQYF.

This chain links TRBV6-5 with TRBJ1-3; D perhaps matches TRBD1 (5 bases). V lost 6 bases and J lost 0, with 12 bases in between. CDR3 length: 15 amino acids. Germline V gene lookup returns CDR1 MNHEY and CDR2 SVGAGI. In DNA form, the CDR3 reads TGTGCCAGCAGGTTCTCGGGACTCTCTGGAAACACCATATATTTT. Its protein product is CASRFSGLSGNTIYF.

The V call is TRBV7-2, the J call TRBJ1-6; D gene uncertain. Germline-derived CDR1 and CDR2 are SGHTA and FQGNSA. Trimming stripped 0 bases from V and 8 bases from J, with 8 bases between. The length of the CDR3 is 14 residues. CDR3 bases: TGTGCCAGCAGCTTAGCGAGACGGGATTCACCCCTCCACTTT. Residues: CASSLARRDSPLHF.

This clone was recorded once. The chain has TRBV25-1 and TRBJ2-7; perhaps TRBD1 as D (5 bases). Trimming took off 10 bases at V and 2 bases at J, with 18 bases between the two ends. Germline V lookup: CDR1 MGHDK, CDR2 SYGVNS. The CDR3 has 14 residues. CDR3 in DNA: TGTGCCACCACCCAGGGCGGAATGACCTACGAGCAGTACTTC. It codes for CATTQGGMTYEQYF.

The chain couples TRBV2 to TRBJ2-7; maybe TRBD2 (7 bases). Trimming shortened V by 8 bases and J by 2 bases, and 22 bases separated the two germline ends. Germline V gives CDR1 SNHLY, CDR2 FYNNEI. The CDR3 length is 16 residues. CDR3 in DNA: TGTGCCAGCGCCAGATACCCAGCGGGGACAACCTACGAGCAGTACGTC. It translates to CASARYPAGTTYEQYV.

The V and J genes are TRBV6-5 and TRBJ2-3; TRBD2 might be the D (5 bases). The CDR3 consists of 15 residues. Per the germline V gene, CDR1 is MNHEY and CDR2 is SVGAGI. V was pared by 5 bases and J by 6 bases, with 18 bases between. CDR3 nucleotides: TGTGCCAGCAGTCCACTAGGGCAGGATGGGGATACGCAGTATTTT. Protein product: CASSPLGQDGDTQYF.

The rearrangement uses TRBV4-1 and TRBJ1-1; D possibly corresponds to TRBD1 (5 bases). Germline CDR1 reads MGHRA; CDR2 reads YSYEKL. The CDR3 has 14 amino acids. V lost 1 base, J lost 6 bases, and 12 bases lay in between. CDR3 nucleotides: TGCGCCAGCAGCCAAGGGTTGAGGGGCGCTGAAGCTTTCTTT. Its translation is CASSQGLRGAEAFF.

The V call is TRBV18, the J call TRBJ1-1, with D possibly being TRBD1 (5 bases). The CDR3 extends over 14 amino acids. Germline CDR1 reads KGHSH; CDR2 reads LQKENI. The V gene lost 3 bases and the J gene lost 3 bases, with 11 bases spanning the gap. This CDR3 is CASSPDWGDTEAFF. The DNA for the CDR3 is TGTGCCAGCTCACCTGACTGGGGGGACACTGAAGCTTTCTTT.

The rearrangement uses TRBV11-2 and TRBJ2-7; D gene ambiguous. The CDR3 spans 13 residues. Germline values: CDR1 SGHAT, CDR2 FQNNGV. Deletions cut 1 base from V and 12 bases from J, with 16 bases between. The chain's CDR3 is CASSLGSTTGLYF. CDR3 DNA sequence: TGTGCCAGCAGCTTAGGGTCTACGACCGGATTGTACTTC.

The chain joins TRBV11-2 to TRBJ1-2; TRBD1 might be the D (5 bases). The CDR3 runs 14 residues. Germline CDR1 is SGHAT and CDR2 is FQNNGV. Trimming removed 5 bases from V and 5 bases from J, with 15 bases in between. The CDR3 DNA reads TGTGCCAGCAGCACCCCTTGGGACCTTTATGGCTACACCTTC. It encodes CASSTPWDLYGYTF. Complete variable domain (other parts from reference TRBV11-2 and TRBJ1-2): EAGVAQSPRYKIIEKRQSVAFWCNPISGHATLYWYQQILGQGPKLLIQFQNNGVVDDSQLPKDRFSAERLKGVDSTLKIQPAKLEDSAVYLCASSTPWDLYGYTFGSGTRLTVV.

The V call is TRBV11-2, the J call TRBJ1-1, with D perhaps matching TRBD1 (5 bases). The CDR3 runs to 15 residues. From germline, CDR1 is SGHAT and CDR2 FQNNGV. Trimming removed 2 bases at V and 2 bases at J, with 12 bases between. The CDR3 bases are TGTGCCAGCAGCTTATCCGGGACCTTTAACACTGAAGCTTTCTTT. Its protein is CASSLSGTFNTEAFF.

About this clone: This specimen includes other DNA sequences encoding the same CDR3. The J gene is TRBJ2-2, the V gene TRBV6-5; D is uncertain. This CDR3 contains 12 residues. V was clipped by 6 bases and J by 2 bases, with 4 bases between them. Germline values: CDR1 MNHEY, CDR2 SVGAGI. The CDR3 spells CASSLNTGELFF. CDR3 bases: TGTGCCAGCAGCCTCAACACCGGGGAGCTGTTTTTT.

This sequence joins TRBV15 and TRBJ1-6; weak D call: TRBD1 (5 bases). The CDR3 consists of 14 residues. Trimming pared 2 bases from V and 11 bases from J, leaving 13 bases between. Germline V gene data show CDR1 as LNHNV and CDR2 as YYDKDF (reference sequence). CDR3 in DNA: TGTGCCACCAGCAGATTTTACAGGTCGCCACCCCTCCACTTT. Translated, it gives CATSRFYRSPPLHF.

The chain is built from TRBV9 and TRBJ2-5, with D perhaps being TRBD1 or TRBD2 (6 bases each). The CDR3 loop spans 15 amino acids. The V end was cut by 7 bases, the J end by 7 bases, with 23 bases between. CDR1 and CDR2 (germline): SGDLS, YYNGEE. This CDR3 is CASGRGPTNGATQYF. Here the CDR3 DNA reads TGTGCCAGCGGACGGGGGCCCACCAATGGCGCGACCCAGTACTTC.

J is TRBJ1-4 and V is TRBV7-9; D gene uncertain. V lost 5 bases to trimming and J lost 8 bases, with 6 bases between them. This CDR3 is 11 amino acids long. The V gene's germline CDR1 is SEHNR and CDR2 FQNEAQ (reference sequence). CDR3 loop: CASSVNEKLFF. The CDR3 nucleotides read TGTGCCAGCAGCGTCAACGAAAAACTGTTTTTT.

The V and J genes are TRBV5-1 and TRBJ2-2, with 8 bases lining up with TRBD2. The V and J ends lost 5 bases and 3 bases, in that order; junction bases with no gene match: 9. CDR1 SGHRS and CDR2 YFSETQ come from the germline V gene. This CDR3 spans 16 amino acids. For the CDR3, the DNA is TGCGCCAGCAGTCACACCGGGGGGGTGGACACCGGGGAGCTGTTTTTT. This encodes CASSHTGGVDTGELFF.

This chain connects TRBV19 to TRBJ2-3, with D possibly matching TRBD1 (6 bases). Germline loops: CDR1 LNHDA, CDR2 SQIVND (reference sequence). Between the trimmed V and J ends, which lost 6 bases and 5 bases, there was a span of 21 bases. This CDR3 comprises 16 residues. CDR3 region: CASRQPGHRLGDTQYF. CDR3 nucleotide sequence: TGTGCCAGTAGACAGCCGGGACACAGGTTGGGAGATACGCAGTATTTT.